The 24 T cell receptor beta chains given below trace back to one sample, sequenced in a study of OX40 agonist ivuxolimab in advanced cancers. Measured with immunoSEQ multiplex PCR; TCRdb has only the in-frame clones, and not every one. The sample holds roughly 35,000 clones, around 80% seen once. Source: CD4+ or CD8+ T cells sorted from blood, taken in a trial of the OX40 agonist ivuxolimab. These TCRs come from an adult with an advanced solid tumor such as melanoma, head and neck, liver or kidney cancer.

The chain joins TRBV29-1 to TRBJ2-2; no reliable D call. The CDR3 covers 15 residues. The germline V gene encodes CDR1 SQVTM and CDR2 ANQGSEA. Trimming shortened V by 3 bases and J by 4 bases, and 15 bases separated the two germline ends. The CDR3 DNA reads TGCAGCGTTGAGATTTTTGGAAGCTCCACCGGGGAGCTGTTTTTT. Its translation: CSVEIFGSSTGELFF.

The chain joins TRBV27 to TRBJ1-2; no reliable D call. This CDR3 is 15 amino acids long. Trimming took off 5 bases at V and 5 bases at J, with 18 bases between the two ends. The germline V gene encodes CDR1 MNHEY and CDR2 SMNVEV (reference sequence). For the CDR3, the DNA is TGTGCCAGCAGTCCATCCGGTAGAGGGAGGTATGGCTACACCTTC. Encoded protein: CASSPSGRGRYGYTF.

The chain joins TRBV9 to TRBJ2-2, with D perhaps TRBD1 (6 bases). CDR1 and CDR2 (germline): SGDLS, YYNGEE. CDR3 size: 15 residues. V lost 5 bases and J lost 5, with 16 bases in between. In DNA, the CDR3 is TGTGCCAGCAGGCAGGGGCGAGGGTATACCGGGGAGCTGTTTTTT. Translation: CASRQGRGYTGELFF.

The V gene is TRBV19, the J gene TRBJ2-1; D is tentatively TRBD1 or TRBD2 (6 bases each). This CDR3 comprises 13 residues. Trimming removed 5 bases from V and 6 bases from J, with 11 bases in between. Germline V gene sequence: CDR1 LNHDA, CDR2 SQIVND (reference sequence). The chain's CDR3 is CASSFGGGNEQFF. The CDR3 DNA reads TGTGCCAGTAGTTTTGGAGGGGGCAATGAGCAGTTCTTC.

The chain combines TRBV6-5 with TRBJ1-3; D perhaps matches TRBD1 (6 bases). Trimming took 6 bases from V and 0 from J, leaving 9 bases between them. CDR3 length: 14 residues. Germline CDR1 is MNHEY and CDR2 is SVGAGI. DNA for the CDR3: TGTGCCAGCAGGCAGGGGATCTCTGGAAACACCATATATTTT. Protein product: CASRQGISGNTIYF.

The rearrangement joins TRBV9 to TRBJ2-5; 8 bases map to TRBD1. This CDR3 comprises 15 residues. Looked up from germline, CDR1 is SGDLS and CDR2 is YYNGEE. Trimming cost V 4 bases and J 5 bases; bases outside gene matches: 10. In DNA, the CDR3 is TGTGCCAGCAGCCGACAGGGGTTCTCAGGGGAGACCCAGTACTTC. Its protein product is CASSRQGFSGETQYF.

The V and J genes are TRBV19 and TRBJ2-1; 7 nucleotides agree with TRBD1. The germline V gene has CDR1 LNHDA and CDR2 SQIVND (reference sequence). J was trimmed by 6 bases and V by 2 bases; bases with no gene match: 1. The CDR3 length is 13 residues. The CDR3 sequence is CASSITGANEQFF. The CDR3 nucleotides read TGTGCCAGTAGTATAACAGGGGCCAATGAGCAGTTCTTC.

This chain joins TRBV5-1 and TRBJ1-5, with 7 bases aligning to TRBD1. There are 15 residues in the CDR3. Trimming at V came to 1 base and at J to 5 bases, leaving 6 bases not matched to a gene. Germline V gene sequence: CDR1 SGHRS, CDR2 YFSETQ. CDR3 in amino acids: CASSLTGTEYQPQHF. In DNA form, the CDR3 reads TGCGCCAGCAGCTTGACCGGGACAGAATATCAGCCCCAGCATTTT. Using reference TRBV5-1 and TRBJ1-5 for the parts outside the CDR3, the full variable domain is KAGVTQTPRYLIKTRGQQVTLSCSPISGHRSVSWYQQTPGQGLQFLFEYFSETQRNKGNFPGRFSGRQFSNSRSEMNVSTLELGDSALYLCASSLTGTEYQPQHFGDGTRLSIL.

The rearrangement uses TRBV2 and TRBJ2-2; D is unclear. The CDR3 extends over 14 amino acids. V lost 7 bases and J lost 2, with 11 bases in between. The germline gives CDR1 SNHLY, CDR2 FYNNEI. CDR3 residues: CASTNYLNTGELFF. The CDR3 nucleotides read TGTGCCAGCACAAACTACCTCAACACCGGGGAGCTGTTTTTT.

The chain is built from TRBV28 and TRBJ1-3, with D possibly being TRBD1 (6 bases). Trimming removed 7 bases from V and 4 bases from J, with 11 bases in between. Germline V gene lookup returns CDR1 MDHEN and CDR2 SYDVKM. The CDR3 has 13 residues. The CDR3 DNA is TGTGCCAGCATCAGGGGATTAGGAAACACCATATATTTT. As protein: CASIRGLGNTIYF. The complete variable domain, with remaining parts taken from reference TRBV28 and TRBJ1-3, reads DVKVTQSSRYLVKRTGEKVFLECVQDMDHENMFWYRQDPGLGLRLIYFSYDVKMKEKGDIPEGYSVSREKKERFSLILESASTNQTSMYLCASIRGLGNTIYFGEGSWLTVV.

This clone was detected a few times. The gene calls are TRBV5-6 and TRBJ2-5; 12 bases match TRBD1. Germline loops: CDR1 SGHDT, CDR2 YYEEEE. This CDR3 region has 16 residues. Losses at the gene ends were 0 bases for V and 5 bases for J; bases not matched to a gene: 5. CDR3 protein: CASSLEGQGAGETQYF. CDR3 bases: TGTGCCAGCAGCTTGGAGGGACAGGGGGCAGGGGAGACCCAGTACTTC.

J is TRBJ1-2 and V is TRBV28; a possible D gene is TRBD1 (5 bases). Trimming shortened V by 6 bases and J by 0 bases, and 14 bases separated the two germline ends. Looked up from germline, CDR1 is MDHEN and CDR2 is SYDVKM. This CDR3 region has 15 residues. The CDR3 nucleotides read TGTGCCAGCAGGGGGCCCCGCGGAGCTAACTATGGCTACACCTTC. Its translation: CASRGPRGANYGYTF.

This chain uses TRBV7-9 with TRBJ1-6, with TRBD1 as a possible D gene (5 bases). This CDR3 has 14 residues. Trimming took 5 bases from V and 7 from J, leaving 12 bases between them. Looked up from germline, CDR1 is SEHNR and CDR2 is FQNEAQ (reference sequence). CDR3 loop: CASSPDSTNSPLHF. CDR3 bases: TGTGCCAGCAGCCCCGACAGTACAAATTCACCCCTCCACTTT.

The V and J genes are TRBV1 and TRBJ2-7. TRBV1 is reported as a pseudogene. The CDR3 is made up of 14 amino acids. Here the CDR3 reads CTSSFGIANYEQYF. CDR3 nucleotide sequence: TGCACCAGCAGCTTTGGGATCGCCAACTACGAGCAGTACTTC.

In its sample, this clone was seen a few times. The chain joins TRBV7-8 to TRBJ1-4, with 10 nucleotides matching TRBD1. This CDR3 spans 15 amino acids. CDR1 SGHVS and CDR2 FQNEAQ come from the germline V gene. Trimming cost V 5 bases and J 4 bases; bases outside gene matches: 4. The CDR3, as DNA: TGTGCCAGCAGCCGAGGGACAGGGGTTAATGAAAAACTGTTTTTT. This gives the protein CASSRGTGVNEKLFF.

CDR3 residues: CASSLDNEQFF. CDR3 nucleotide sequence: TGTGCCAGCAGCTTGGATAATGAGCAGTTCTTC. The V and J genes are TRBV13 and TRBJ2-1, with D unresolved. V shed 3 bases and J shed 7 bases, with 4 bases lying between them. The CDR3 consists of 11 residues. The germline V gene has CDR1 PRHDT and CDR2 FYEKMQ (reference sequence).

The V and J genes are TRBV2 and TRBJ1-1; TRBD1 might be the D (5 bases). Trimming removed 5 bases from V and 5 bases from J, with 15 bases in between. There are 14 residues in the CDR3. Germline V gene data show CDR1 as SNHLY and CDR2 as FYNNEI. The DNA of the CDR3 is TGTGCCAGCAGTTACGGGCTTAGGGGTACTGAAGCTTTCTTT. Its translation: CASSYGLRGTEAFF.

The rearrangement joins TRBV29-1 to TRBJ2-5, with TRBD1 matching over 7 bases. V was clipped by 5 bases and J by 1 base; unmatched bases: 1. The CDR3 sequence is 12 residues long. Germline V gives CDR1 SQVTM, CDR2 ANQGSEA. The CDR3 is CSVRDSQETQYF. CDR3 DNA sequence: TGCAGCGTTAGGGACAGCCAAGAGACCCAGTACTTC.

To note about this clone: Other nucleotide sequences in the sample specify the same CDR3. This CDR3 reads CAIRGQGDNSPLHF. The CDR3, as DNA: TGTGCCATCAGGGGACAGGGGGATAATTCACCCCTCCACTTT. The rearrangement uses TRBV10-3 and TRBJ1-6; TRBD1 matches 11 bases. The CDR3 totals 14 residues. From germline, CDR1 is ENHRY and CDR2 SYGVKD. J lost 5 bases, V lost 6 bases, and 0 bases had no gene match.

V usage is TRBV15 and J usage is TRBJ1-2; D uncertain. V was clipped by 1 base and J by 5 bases, with 5 bases between them. CDR3 size: 12 residues. The germline gives CDR1 LNHNV, CDR2 YYDKDF (reference sequence). CDR3 DNA: TGTGCCACCAGCAGAGCTGAGTATGGCTACACCTTC. The encoded protein is CATSRAEYGYTF.

The rearrangement links TRBV5-6 to TRBJ2-3, with 9 bases matching TRBD1. V shed 4 bases and J 3 bases; nucleotides not matched to a gene: 9. The CDR3 runs to 16 residues. Per the germline V gene, CDR1 is SGHDT and CDR2 is YYEEEE. CDR3 DNA: TGTGCCAGCAGCCCGGACAGGGGCCGGAGTACAGATACGCAGTATTTT. Translating it yields CASSPDRGRSTDTQYF.

Of note for this clone: The sample has other DNA sequences that encode this CDR3 too. The chain combines TRBV4-1 with TRBJ2-7; TRBD2 agrees at 8 bases. Germline CDR1 MGHRA, CDR2 YSYEKL. The V segment lost 1 base and the J segment 0 bases; nucleotides outside the gene matches: 14. The CDR3 is 19 residues long. The CDR3 spells CASSQVGGRKRGSSYEQYF. CDR3 DNA: TGCGCCAGCAGCCAAGTTGGGGGTCGGAAGCGGGGGAGCTCCTACGAGCAGTACTTC.

This chain joins TRBV7-9 and TRBJ2-7, with a possible D match to TRBD1 (5 bases). V lost 4 bases and J lost 0, with 13 bases in between. Germline CDR1 SEHNR, CDR2 FQNEAQ (reference sequence). This CDR3 region has 15 residues. The CDR3 nucleotides are TGTGCCAGCAGCTCCACCGACAGTAACTCCTACGAGCAGTACTTC. Translation gives CASSSTDSNSYEQYF.

About this clone: One end of the junction fails to match germline, which may point to a read error. The chain couples TRBV5-3 to TRBJ2-7; the D call may be TRBD1 or TRBD2 (5 bases each). TRBV5-3 is an ORF, and what it does is uncertain. The CDR3 extends over 13 amino acids. CDR3 amino acids: CASSLGRFDEQYF. CDR3 DNA: TGTGCCAGCAGCTTGGGACGGTTCGACGAGCAGTACTTC.